The TCR beta chain described here comes from a study of cytomegalovirus exposure and HLA in healthy donors. PCR involved 60 Vbeta and 13 Jbeta primers. Authors' analysis steps: Roughly 11 million shared chains were among the 80 million or so unique TCR beta chains that a later analysis counted. Generated by immunoSEQ multiplex PCR, the TCRdb table keeps only in-frame clones and is missing some. That table supplies the V and J calls and clone size; D and trimming were determined from the DNA. The sample has 90,000 to 120,000 clones, about four fifths seen once. The sample holds a few counts of this clone. CDR1 and CDR2 (germline): SGHRS, YFSETQ. The V end lost 4 bases, the J end lost 1 base, and 8 bases lay between the germline ends. This CDR3 spans 14 amino acids.

The chain links TRBV5-1 to TRBJ2-2; D not resolved. The origin of this receptor is a man younger than 40 in good health and CMV-seropositive. Input material: PBMCs. This CDR3 reads CASSPAGNTGELFF. The CDR3 DNA reads as TGCGCCAGCAGCCCAGCAGGGAACACCGGGGAGCTGTTTTTT.